A selection of T cell receptor beta chains follows, all from one sample in a study of T-cell reconstitution after alpha-beta-depleted transplantation in children. TCRdb recomputed calls from the PCR reads with MiXCR, one row per CDR3 protein. The sample yields about 830,000 distinct CDR3 sequences, approximately 15% seen once. Source: PBMCs, mostly from graft donor cells, taken 360 days after TCRalphabeta/CD19-depleted stem cell transplant. These receptors were collected from a male patient younger than 18 who had a stem cell transplant for acute lymphoblastic leukemia, so the T cells may come from the graft donor. The conserved cysteine and the conserved F or W are not part of the CDR3 here.

CDR3 length,J gene,V gene,CDR3 protein
14,TRBJ2-1,TRBV14,ASSQARDRFYNEQF
10,TRBJ1-5,TRBV6-6,ASGIPPTPQH
13,TRBJ2-1,TRBV11-3,ASSFGSQGHNEQF
13,TRBJ1-5,TRBV12-3/TRBV12-4,ASSFEGAGNQPQH
13,TRBJ2-7,TRBV5-5,ASRSRGALHYEQY
9,TRBJ2-1,TRBV19,ATADNNEQF
20,TRBJ2-3,TRBV5-1,ASSFKRSGLAAAGLLTDTQY
13,TRBJ1-6,TRBV20-1,SARDRNSYNSPLH
13,TRBJ2-1,TRBV12-3/TRBV12-4,ASSFIVGSYNEQF
12,TRBJ2-7,TRBV6-4,ASSADRGSYEQY
9,TRBJ2-2,TRBV29-1,SVDDGGELF
12,TRBJ2-7,TRBV27,ASSPQPFNHEQY
11,TRBJ1-6,TRBV29-1,SVVDGENSPLH
14,TRBJ2-7,TRBV5-1,ASSLVGASPKAEQY
13,TRBJ2-7,TRBV3-1,ASSLELTGGYEQY
11,TRBJ2-3,TRBV5-1,ASSPWGPDTQY
16,TRBJ2-1,TRBV10-3,AISPGYTGNLYYNEQF